The 18 T cell receptor beta chains given below trace back to one sample, sequenced in a study of blood T cell repertoires in COVID-19. Sequenced by immunoSEQ multiplex PCR; TCRdb stores in-frame clones only, minus some. Altogether tens of thousands of clones are present, roughly four fifths being singletons, with the ten largest covering approximately 15%. What was sequenced was peripheral blood. These receptors were taken from an older man with active or convalescent COVID-19.

Turning to this clone: A junction end diverges from the germline sequence, so it may reflect a read error. This sequence joins TRBV30 and TRBJ1-2; no firm D call. This CDR3 spans 10 amino acids. Looked up from germline, CDR1 is GTSNPN and CDR2 is SVGIG (reference sequence). The CDR3 nucleotides read TGCGTTGGACTCAATTATGGCTACACCTTC. Residues: CVGLNYGYTF.

This clone was observed a single time. At one boundary the junction diverges from the germline segment, which might be a read error. The chain uses TRBV6-5 and TRBJ2-1, with 13 bases lining up with TRBD2. CDR1 is MNHEY and CDR2 is SVGAGI in the germline V gene. The CDR3 contains 15 residues. The CDR3 spells CASSTSGGAANVQFF. DNA for the CDR3: TGTGCCAGCAGTACTAGCGGGGGGGCGGCTAATGTGCAGTTCTTC.

This chain joins TRBV29-1 and TRBJ2-1; TRBD1 matches at 10 bases. V shed 6 bases and J 10 bases; nucleotides not matched to a gene: 9. This CDR3 spans 13 amino acids. CDR1 is SQVTM, CDR2 ANQGSEA, per germline. CDR3 in DNA: TGCAGCGTGCGACAGGGGGCAGGGTACGAGCAGTTCTTC. This translates into CSVRQGAGYEQFF.

The rearrangement joins TRBV27 to TRBJ1-4; TRBD1 might be the D (6 bases). The V gene's germline CDR1 is MNHEY and CDR2 SMNVEV (reference sequence). The CDR3 consists of 18 residues. The ends were cut back, 3 bases at V and 4 bases at J, with 21 bases in the middle. The DNA of the CDR3 is TGTGCCAGCAGTTTGATTGGTTTGGGGGGGCGGATTAATGAAAAACTGTTTTTT. The encoded protein is CASSLIGLGGRINEKLFF.

To note about this clone: The same CDR3 is also encoded by other DNA sequences in this sample. The rearrangement links TRBV7-2 to TRBJ2-7; D is ambiguous. The V end was cut by 1 base, the J end by 2 bases, with 9 bases between. Germline assignment: CDR1 SGHTA and CDR2 FQGNSA. The CDR3 is 14 amino acids. This chain's CDR3 is CASSLGQAPYEQYF. The CDR3 DNA sequence: TGTGCCAGCAGCTTAGGCCAGGCTCCCTACGAGCAGTACTTC.

This clone was seen at least ten times. The chain combines TRBV28 with TRBJ2-7; no clear D gene. V was clipped by 4 bases and J by 3 bases, with 4 bases between them. This CDR3 has 11 residues. From germline, CDR1 is MDHEN and CDR2 SYDVKM. The CDR3 DNA follows: TGTGCCAGCAGTTCCTACTACGAGCAGTACTTC. Translation: CASSSYYEQYF.

The chain employs TRBV11-2 and TRBJ1-1, with D possibly matching TRBD1 (6 bases). Germline CDR1 SGHAT, CDR2 FQNNGV. CDR3 length: 16 residues. Trimming shortened V by 0 bases and J by 6 bases, and 17 bases separated the two germline ends. The CDR3 coding sequence is TGTGCCAGCAGCTTAGAACCAGCAGGGGTTGGGGCTGAAGCTTTCTTT. It encodes CASSLEPAGVGAEAFF.

J is TRBJ1-4 and V is TRBV6-1; TRBD1 aligns across 7 bases. The CDR3 consists of 14 residues. V lost 11 bases to trimming and J lost 2 bases; unmatched junction nucleotides: 8. Germline lookup yields CDR1 MNHNS and CDR2 SASEGT. Here the CDR3 reads CAHAEGATNEKLFF. The CDR3 DNA reads TGTGCCCACGCGGAGGGGGCGACTAATGAAAAACTGTTTTTT.

V and J are TRBV19 and TRBJ2-3; TRBD2 is a possible D gene (5 bases). This CDR3 contains 11 residues. Looked up from germline, CDR1 is LNHDA and CDR2 is SQIVND (reference sequence). V gave up 3 bases and J gave up 8 bases, with 6 bases separating them. The CDR3 loop is CASSIGSTQYF. CDR3 coding DNA: TGTGCCAGTAGTATTGGGAGTACGCAGTATTTT.

This sequence joins TRBV28 and TRBJ2-7, with 11 bases lining up with TRBD1. Germline V CDR1 and CDR2: MDHEN, SYDVKM. V lost 7 bases, J lost 3 bases, and 5 bases stayed unmatched. CDR3 size: 14 residues. This CDR3 reads CASTPGTGGYEQYF. The CDR3 DNA is TGTGCCAGCACCCCCGGGACAGGGGGCTACGAGCAGTACTTC.

This clone occurred once. V is TRBV18 and J is TRBJ1-2; TRBD1 might be the D (5 bases). The CDR3 sequence is 17 residues long. Germline loops: CDR1 KGHSH, CDR2 LQKENI. Trimming stripped 0 bases from V and 1 base from J, with 15 bases between. CDR3 sequence (DNA): TGTGCCAGCTCACCACCGCGAGTCGGGGGTTTTAACTATGGCTACACCTTC. This encodes CASSPPRVGGFNYGYTF.

The gene calls are TRBV12-3 or TRBV12-4 and TRBJ2-3; 7 positions match TRBD1. V lost 10 bases and J lost 2; bases outside the gene matches: 6. The CDR3 spans 13 residues. CDR3 DNA sequence: TGTGCCATGCAGGGACAGTTCACAGATACGCAGTATTTT. It codes for CAMQGQFTDTQYF.

This clone was detected only a few times. The genes are TRBV3-1 (or the pseudogene TRBV3-2) and TRBJ2-2; 8 bases line up with TRBD1. J was trimmed by 7 bases and V by 4 bases; bases with no gene match: 8. Per germline, CDR1 LGHDT and CDR2 YNNKEL (reference sequence). The CDR3 extends over 15 amino acids. This chain's CDR3 is CASSPRTGLSGELFF. The CDR3 DNA reads TGTGCCAGCAGCCCGCGGACAGGGTTAAGCGGGGAGCTGTTTTTT.

This sequence joins TRBV10-3 and TRBJ2-2, with unresolved D. Trimming removed 8 bases at V and 13 bases at J, with 11 bases between. CDR1 is ENHRY and CDR2 is SYGVKD in the germline V gene. This CDR3 has 10 amino acids. The CDR3 reads CAIGLDSLFF. The CDR3 bases are TGTGCCATCGGGCTTGATTCGCTGTTTTTT.

The V call is TRBV9, the J call TRBJ2-7, with 7 bases fitting TRBD1. V gave up 4 bases and J gave up 1 base; unmatched junction bases: 5. This CDR3 is 14 amino acids long. Germline CDR1 reads SGDLS; CDR2 reads YYNGEE. DNA for the CDR3: TGTGCCAGCAGCACCCAACAGGGGTCCTACGAGCAGTACTTC. It translates to CASSTQQGSYEQYF.

This clone is a singleton in its sample. This sequence joins TRBV10-3 and TRBJ2-2; no firm D call. V dropped 5 bases and J dropped 1 base, with 2 bases sitting between them. CDR1 and CDR2 (germline): ENHRY, SYGVKD. The CDR3 length is 12 residues. CDR3 loop: CAISRNTGELFF. Written as DNA, the CDR3 is TGTGCCATCAGTCGGAACACCGGGGAGCTGTTTTTT.

This clone was counted many times. The chain combines TRBV6-5 with TRBJ1-5, with D perhaps matching TRBD1 (5 bases). CDR3 length: 12 residues. The V gene lost 7 bases and the J gene lost 7 bases, with 11 bases spanning the gap. Per germline, CDR1 MNHEY and CDR2 SVGAGI. CDR3 in amino acids: CASNDGGQPQHF. The CDR3 nucleotides read TGTGCCAGCAACGACGGGGGACAGCCCCAGCATTTT.

The rearrangement uses TRBV28 and TRBJ2-7; tentative D call: TRBD1 (6 bases). The V gene's germline CDR1 is MDHEN and CDR2 SYDVKM. The CDR3 has 13 amino acids. With 7 bases removed from V and 5 bases from J, the gap between germline ends came to 15 bases. The CDR3 loop reads CASKQGTWNEQYF. CDR3 nucleotide sequence: TGTGCCAGCAAACAGGGAACGTGGAACGAGCAGTACTTC.